This TCR beta chain was documented in a study of blood T cell repertoires in COVID-19. About the research overall: Samples of COVID-19 (acute and convalescent) were obtained from the United States, Italy and Spain. Sample material is recorded as cDNA or gDNA derived from T cells, B-cell-depleted T cells, or PBMCs.

The CDR3 extends over 14 amino acids. Trimming took 2 bases from V and 7 from J, leaving 11 bases between them. Germline loops: CDR1 KGHDR, CDR2 SFDVKD. Authors' analysis steps: Using reference gene primer amplification, nucleated cell counts were estimated. Measured with immunoSEQ multiplex PCR; TCRdb has only the in-frame clones, and not every one. D and trimming come from the DNA, and the V and J calls and clone size come from that table. The repertoire holds some 200,000 clones, roughly 80% seen once, with around 9.3% in the top ten. The TCR sequence derives from a woman aged 80 or older with acute or convalescent COVID-19. The sample was peripheral blood. The V and J genes are TRBV24-1 and TRBJ2-1; D may be TRBD2 (6 bases). The CDR3 is CATSDSTSGNEQFF. Written as DNA, the CDR3 is TGTGCCACCAGTGATTCGACTAGTGGAAATGAGCAGTTCTTC.